Each of the 11 T cell receptor beta chains below was sequenced from the same sample in a study of T-cell reconstitution after alpha-beta-depleted transplantation in children. Using unique molecular identifiers, the investigators prepared the TCRbeta library. TCRdb re-called the PCR reads through MiXCR, storing one row per CDR3 protein. The sample has roughly 590,000 distinct CDR3 sequences; 16% are singletons. The sample in question was PBMCs from the stem cell graft donor, obtained from the stem cell graft. All receptors derive from a human donor who donated a stem cell graft to a child with acute myeloid leukemia.

Only one count was recorded for this clonotype. This could be a read error, since a much larger clone is one nucleotide away. The chain has TRBV20-1 and TRBJ1-2; 8 nucleotides align to TRBD1. The CDR3 extends over 14 amino acids. V was clipped by 4 bases and J by 12 bases; unmatched bases: 16. The germline gives CDR1 DFQATT, CDR2 SNEGSKA (reference sequence). CDR3 nucleotides: TGCAGTGCTACCCCCGGACAGGGCAGGGAGGGCCACACCTTC. Its translation is CSATPGQGREGHTF.

The chain carries TRBV5-1 and TRBJ2-3; D is perhaps TRBD2 (6 bases). Per the germline V gene, CDR1 is SGHRS and CDR2 is YFSETQ. The CDR3 loop spans 15 amino acids. V was clipped by 1 base and J by 2 bases, with 11 bases between them. In DNA form, the CDR3 reads TGCGCCAGCAGCTTGAGGGCGGGGAACACAGATACGCAGTATTTT. This sequence encodes CASSLRAGNTDTQYF. The entire variable domain, with the rest obtained from reference TRBV5-1 and TRBJ2-3, is as follows: KAGVTQTPRYLIKTRGQQVTLSCSPISGHRSVSWYQQTPGQGLQFLFEYFSETQRNKGNFPGRFSGRQFSNSRSEMNVSTLELGDSALYLCASSLRAGNTDTQYFGPGTRLTVL.

The sample holds many counts of this clonotype. V usage is TRBV12-3 or TRBV12-4 and J usage is TRBJ1-2, with TRBD1 matching over 9 bases. Losses at the gene ends were 6 bases for V and 6 bases for J; bases not matched to a gene: 5. The CDR3 is 13 amino acids. DNA of the CDR3: TGTGCCAGCAGGGGGACAGGGCCGGATGGCTACACCTTC. Translation: CASRGTGPDGYTF.

Ten or more counts support this clonotype. The rearrangement uses TRBV6-5 and TRBJ2-7; D uncertain. Germline loops: CDR1 MNHEY, CDR2 SVGAGI. V lost 0 bases and J 2 bases, leaving 8 bases between the germline ends. CDR3 length: 14 amino acids. CDR3 in amino acids: CASSYSEVAYEQYF. DNA of the CDR3: TGTGCCAGCAGTTACTCTGAAGTGGCCTACGAGCAGTACTTC.

The chain carries TRBV5-1 and TRBJ2-1, with 7 bases that match TRBD2. The J segment lost 7 bases and the V segment lost 0 bases, leaving 7 bases of the junction unmatched. The CDR3 spans 15 residues. Per the germline V gene, CDR1 is SGHRS and CDR2 is YFSETQ. The chain's CDR3 is CASSLDLAESNEQFF. CDR3 nucleotides: TGCGCCAGCAGCTTGGATCTAGCGGAAAGTAATGAGCAGTTCTTC.

This clonotype has ten or more counts. One end of the junction fails to match germline, which may point to a read error. The chain has TRBV29-1 and TRBJ2-1, with 7 bases aligning to TRBD1. The CDR3 runs 13 residues. Germline V gene data show CDR1 as SQVTM and CDR2 as ANQGSEA. CDR3 sequence: CSAQTGSSNEQFF. CDR3 nucleotides: TGCAGCGCACAGACAGGGTCCTCCAATGAGCAGTTCTTC.

The DNA of the CDR3 is TGTGCCACCAGTGACACTGGGACTGGAAGCTCCTACGAGCAGTACTTC. Encoded protein: CATSDTGTGSSYEQYF. This chain joins TRBV24-1 and TRBJ2-7, with a possible D match to TRBD2 (6 bases). Looked up from germline, CDR1 is KGHDR and CDR2 is SFDVKD. V was trimmed by 4 bases and J by 0 bases, leaving 15 bases between them. This CDR3 spans 16 amino acids.

J is TRBJ2-2 and V is TRBV12-3 or TRBV12-4, with D perhaps matching TRBD1 or TRBD2 (5 bases each). The CDR3 is 14 amino acids. V lost 9 bases and J lost 3, with 14 bases in between. The DNA of the CDR3 is TGTGCCAGTTGGCAGCAGGGAGACACCGGGGAGCTGTTTTTT. It codes for CASWQQGDTGELFF.

This clonotype was counted ten times or more. The rearrangement joins TRBV29-1 to TRBJ1-1; the D is unclear. From germline, CDR1 is SQVTM and CDR2 ANQGSEA. The CDR3 runs to 11 residues. V was clipped by 8 bases and J by 1 base, with 8 bases between them. The CDR3 protein is CSYSTNTEAFF. The CDR3 DNA follows: TGCAGCTATAGCACGAACACTGAAGCTTTCTTT. The entire variable domain, with the rest obtained from reference TRBV29-1 and TRBJ1-1, is as follows: SAVISQKPSRDICQRGTSLTIQCQVDSQVTMMFWYRQQPGQSLTLIATANQGSEATYESGFVIDKFPISRPNLTFSTLTVSNMSPEDSSIYLCSYSTNTEAFFGQGTRLTVV.

A note on this clonotype: One end of the junction is discordant with germline, which a read error may explain. The J gene is TRBJ2-5, the V gene TRBV20-1; 7 bases agree with TRBD2. CDR3 size: 15 residues. Germline V lookup: CDR1 DFQATT, CDR2 SNEGSKA (reference sequence). CDR3 DNA: TGCTGTGCTAGAGTTCCAGCGGGGTACCAAGAGACCCAGTACTTC. Encoded protein: CCARVPAGYQETQYF.

This clonotype was picked up a small number of times. The rearrangement uses TRBV25-1 and TRBJ2-7, with TRBD1 matching over 8 bases. CDR3 size: 15 residues. V lost 3 bases, J lost 1 base, and 5 bases stayed unmatched. CDR1 is MGHDK, CDR2 SYGVNS, per germline. CDR3 protein: CASSDSGTGSYEQYF. CDR3 nucleotide sequence: TGTGCCAGCAGTGATTCCGGGACAGGATCCTACGAGCAGTACTTC.